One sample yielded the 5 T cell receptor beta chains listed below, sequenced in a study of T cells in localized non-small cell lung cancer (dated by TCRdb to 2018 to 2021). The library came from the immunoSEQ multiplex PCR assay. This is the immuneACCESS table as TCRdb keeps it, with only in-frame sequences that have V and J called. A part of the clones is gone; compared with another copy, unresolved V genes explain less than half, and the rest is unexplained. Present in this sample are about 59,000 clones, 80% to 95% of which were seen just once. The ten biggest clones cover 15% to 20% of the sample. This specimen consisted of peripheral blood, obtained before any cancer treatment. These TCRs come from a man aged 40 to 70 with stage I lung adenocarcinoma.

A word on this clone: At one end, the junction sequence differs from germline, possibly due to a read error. The CDR3 sequence: CASRTGQGHYEQYF. The DNA for the CDR3 is TGTGCTAGCAGAACGGGACAGGGGCACTACGAGCAGTACTTC. The chain recombines TRBV11-2 with TRBJ2-7; 10 bases match TRBD1. CDR1 is SGHAT and CDR2 is FQNNGV in the germline V gene. The CDR3 loop spans 14 amino acids.

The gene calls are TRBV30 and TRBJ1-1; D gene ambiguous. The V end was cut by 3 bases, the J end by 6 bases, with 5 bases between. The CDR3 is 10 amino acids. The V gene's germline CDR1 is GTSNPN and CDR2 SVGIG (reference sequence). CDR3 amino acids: CAWSRSEAFF. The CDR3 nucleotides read TGTGCCTGGAGCCGGTCTGAAGCTTTCTTT.

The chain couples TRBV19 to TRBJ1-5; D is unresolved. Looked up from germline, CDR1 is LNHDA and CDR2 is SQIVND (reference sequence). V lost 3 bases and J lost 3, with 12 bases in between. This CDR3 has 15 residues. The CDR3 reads CASSMGRKPNQPQHF. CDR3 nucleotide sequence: TGTGCCAGTAGTATGGGCAGGAAACCCAATCAGCCCCAGCATTTT.

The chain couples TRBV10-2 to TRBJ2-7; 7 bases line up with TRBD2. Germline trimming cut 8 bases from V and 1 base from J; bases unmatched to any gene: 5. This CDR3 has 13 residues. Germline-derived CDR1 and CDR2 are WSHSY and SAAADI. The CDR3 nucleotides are TGCGCCAGCGGGGGGGACGGTTCCTACGAGCAGTACTTC. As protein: CASGGDGSYEQYF.

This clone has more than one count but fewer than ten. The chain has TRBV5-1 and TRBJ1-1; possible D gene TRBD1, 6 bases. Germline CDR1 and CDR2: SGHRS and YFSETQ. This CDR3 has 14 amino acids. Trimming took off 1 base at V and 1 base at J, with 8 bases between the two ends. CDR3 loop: CASSLLGQNTEAFF. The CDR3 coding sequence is TGCGCCAGCAGCTTGCTGGGACAGAACACTGAAGCTTTCTTT.